The 9 T cell receptor beta chains in this list originate from one sample, sequenced in a study of cytomegalovirus exposure and HLA in healthy donors. Here immunoSEQ multiplex PCR was the method, and the copy in TCRdb shows in-frame clones only, minus some. The repertoire holds tens of thousands of clones, with around 96% as singletons. The source material was PBMCs. Source of these receptors: a woman in her late teens or twenties in good health and CMV-seronegative.

V gene TRBV5-5 combines with J gene TRBJ2-3, with TRBD2 matching 9 bases. Germline V gene lookup returns CDR1 SGHKS and CDR2 YYEKEE (reference sequence). The CDR3 consists of 16 residues. With V trimmed by 1 base and J by 2 bases, 5 bases remained unmatched. Here the CDR3 DNA reads TGTGCCAGCAGCTTGACTAGCGGGCCGTTCACAGATACGCAGTATTTT. It encodes CASSLTSGPFTDTQYF.

V gene TRBV5-1 combines with J gene TRBJ2-3; the match to TRBD2 covers 7 bases. Germline V gene lookup returns CDR1 SGHRS and CDR2 YFSETQ. V was pared by 7 bases and J by 1 base, with 9 bases of the junction left unmatched. The CDR3 covers 15 residues. The CDR3 sequence is CASSPETSGTDTQYF. CDR3 DNA: TGCGCCAGCTCCCCTGAAACTAGCGGCACAGATACGCAGTATTTT.

J is TRBJ2-2 and V is TRBV21-1; TRBD1, the table's D call, was not compared with the DNA. TRBV21-1 is a known pseudogene. The CDR3 is made up of 15 amino acids. CDR3 sequence: CASGPGARYTGELFF. The DNA of the CDR3 is TGTGCCAGCGGACCTGGGGCGAGATACACCGGGGAGCTGTTTTTT.

This rearrangement joins TRBV28 to TRBJ2-5; 11 bases fit TRBD2. Germline-derived CDR1 and CDR2 are MDHEN and SYDVKM. The CDR3 is made up of 18 amino acids. The V segment lost 5 bases and the J segment 4 bases; nucleotides outside the gene matches: 15. CDR3 sequence: CASSVLSILAGGSETQYF. The CDR3 nucleotides read TGTGCCAGCAGTGTTCTTTCCATATTAGCGGGAGGGTCAGAGACCCAGTACTTC. Full variable domain (outside the CDR3, taken from reference TRBV28 and TRBJ2-5): DVKVTQSSRYLVKRTGEKVFLECVQDMDHENMFWYRQDPGLGLRLIYFSYDVKMKEKGDIPEGYSVSREKKERFSLILESASTNQTSMYLCASSVLSILAGGSETQYFGPGTRLLVL.

The chain links TRBV19 to TRBJ2-1, with D unresolved. Trimming cost V 3 bases and J 0 bases, with 3 bases left between them. The CDR3 loop spans 13 amino acids. Looked up from germline, CDR1 is LNHDA and CDR2 is SQIVND (reference sequence). CDR3 residues: CASSMSSYNEQFF. Here the CDR3 DNA reads TGTGCCAGTAGTATGAGCTCCTACAATGAGCAGTTCTTC.

This chain joins TRBV7-2 and TRBJ2-7; 8 bases match TRBD2. Germline V gives CDR1 SGHTA, CDR2 FQGNSA. J lost 7 bases, V lost 3 bases, and 11 bases had no gene match. This CDR3 spans 15 amino acids. CDR3 bases: TGTGCCAGCAGCTTCGGGGGGGCTAGTCTTGATGAGCAGTACTTC. Translating gives CASSFGGASLDEQYF.

This clone is a singleton in its sample. This sequence joins TRBV27 and TRBJ2-1; 9 nucleotides align to TRBD2. Germline CDR1 is MNHEY and CDR2 is SMNVEV (reference sequence). V was pared by 3 bases and J by 4 bases, with 4 bases of the junction left unmatched. This CDR3 is built from 15 residues. CDR3 amino acids: CASSFRGGAYNEQFF. The DNA for the CDR3 is TGTGCCAGCAGTTTCCGCGGGGGGGCTTACAATGAGCAGTTCTTC.

V and J are TRBV28 and TRBJ2-4; a weak D match, TRBD1 (5 bases). CDR3 length equals 14 residues. Trimming took off 10 bases at V and 3 bases at J, with 16 bases between the two ends. The germline V gene encodes CDR1 MDHEN and CDR2 SYDVKM. CDR3 loop: CATGAGIGKNIQYF. In DNA form, the CDR3 reads TGTGCCACTGGGGCAGGGATCGGCAAAAACATTCAGTACTTC.

The chain employs TRBV10-3 and TRBJ2-2, with 11 bases matching TRBD2. Trimming removed 9 bases from V and 3 bases from J; junction bases left unmatched: 3. Germline CDR1 and CDR2: ENHRY and SYGVKD. The CDR3 spans 14 residues. In DNA form, the CDR3 reads TGTGCCATTCCGGGACTAGCGGACACCGGGGAGCTGTTTTTT. This codes for CAIPGLADTGELFF.